This T cell receptor beta chain derives from a study of sequential checkpoint blockade in melanoma. Across the whole study: Arm A got nivolumab then ipilimumab; arm B the reverse, 1:1. DNA from 91 pretreatment tumor samples underwent TCRβ immunosequencing.

This CDR3 spans 14 amino acids. V was cut by 3 bases and J by 0 bases, with 8 bases left in between. Germline assignment: CDR1 LNHDA and CDR2 SQIVND (reference sequence). The assay was immunoSEQ multiplex PCR, and TCRdb's table has in-frame clones only and misses some. The table lists about 2,300 clones, roughly a third of them singletons. Treatment noted: randomized to nivolumab then ipilimumab (arm A) or the reverse (arm B). None of the patients previously received DNA-damaging chemotherapy. On this clone: Its antigen is currently unknown.

Study results and caveats: Mutational load did not correlate with tumor T-cell fraction or clonality.

Specimen: tumor tissue (inferred from file names), collected from a patient given nivolumab and ipilimumab in sequence. This receptor was identified in a human donor with melanoma. J is TRBJ2-5 and V is TRBV19; D is perhaps TRBD1 (6 bases). The CDR3 sequence is CASSIGTNQETQYF. The DNA for the CDR3 is TGTGCCAGTAGTATTGGGACAAACCAAGAGACCCAGTACTTC.